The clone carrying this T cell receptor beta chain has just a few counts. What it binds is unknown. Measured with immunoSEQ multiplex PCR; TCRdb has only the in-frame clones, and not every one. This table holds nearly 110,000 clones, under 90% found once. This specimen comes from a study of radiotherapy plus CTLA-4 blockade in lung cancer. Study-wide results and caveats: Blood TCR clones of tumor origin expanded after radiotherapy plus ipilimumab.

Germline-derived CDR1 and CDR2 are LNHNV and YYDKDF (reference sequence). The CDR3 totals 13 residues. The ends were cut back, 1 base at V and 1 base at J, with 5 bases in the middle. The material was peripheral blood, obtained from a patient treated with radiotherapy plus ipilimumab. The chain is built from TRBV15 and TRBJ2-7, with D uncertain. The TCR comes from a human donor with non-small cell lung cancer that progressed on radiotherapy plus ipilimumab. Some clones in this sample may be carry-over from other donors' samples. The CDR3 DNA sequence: TGTGCCACCAGCAGAGGAGTTTCCTACGAGCAGTACTTC. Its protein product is CATSRGVSYEQYF.